This T cell receptor beta chain was obtained from a study of CD4+ T cells in melanoma. Clones were sequenced by immunoSEQ multiplex PCR, and TCRdb holds only the in-frame ones, with some missing. There are about 5,000 clones in the sample; under 75% occur only once, and 20% to 25% lies in the top ten. Study-level results: Reportedly, melanoma neoantigen-specific CD4+ T cells showed varied differentiation states. CD8+ T cell, macrophage and B cell function reportedly correlated with neoantigen-specific CD4+ T cells.

A remark on this clone: Its antigen remains unidentified.

This TCR was recovered from a human donor with melanoma. The sample comprised cells from a culture (not recorded whether cultured in vitro).

CDR3 amino acids: CASSPGGNTEAFF. As DNA, the CDR3 is TGTGCCAGCAGCCCAGGGGGGAACACTGAAGCTTTCTTT. This sequence joins TRBV7-3 and TRBJ1-1, with 7 bases aligning to TRBD1. The V and J ends lost 5 bases and 1 base, in that order; junction bases with no gene match: 1. Germline CDR1 SGHTA, CDR2 FQGTGA. The CDR3 has 13 amino acids.